The T cell receptor beta chain described here comes from a study of post-analysis software for immune sequencing data. Study summary: Disease trajectories encompassed relapsing-remitting, secondary progressive and progressive-relapsing multiple sclerosis. Whole-study findings and limits: Normalized Chao1 diversity was significantly reduced in patients versus controls. TRBV5-6, TRBV5-1 and TRBV20-1 belonged to a set of roughly five TRBV segments that were more frequent in patients than controls. Samples sharing a preparation batch grouped tightly together when assessed by F measure.

Concerning this clonotype itself: Its cognate antigen is unknown.

Prepared TCR beta cDNA libraries contained unique molecular identifiers. With about 0.95 to 11 million T cells as the source, some 500,000 cDNA molecules resulted. Using its own MiXCR run on the PCR reads, TCRdb lists one record per CDR3 protein. In the table there are 430,000 or so distinct CDR3 sequences, about 40% of which are singletons. This CDR3 has 19 residues. Between the trimmed V and J ends, which lost 5 bases and 0 bases, there was a span of 20 bases. The sequence was obtained from a girl aged 2 to 9 with multiple sclerosis. The sequencing input was blood. J is TRBJ2-6 and V is TRBV12-3 or TRBV12-4; possibly TRBD1 for D (6 bases). CDR3 protein: CASSAFRDTASSGANVLTF. CDR3 DNA sequence: TGTGCCAGCAGTGCATTCCGGGACACCGCTAGCTCTGGGGCCAACGTCCTGACTTTC.